The 14 T cell receptor beta chains given below trace back to one sample, sequenced in a study of naive and memory T cell subsets. The beta constant-region primer was an equimolar mix of two oligonucleotides covering TRBC1 and TRBC2. Ligated cDNA was amplified by four rounds of PCR with nested alpha and beta constant-region primers and SP2. TCRdb re-called the UMI-ligation and nested PCR reads through MiXCR, storing one row per CDR3 protein. Here the sample spans over 65,000 distinct CDR3 sequences, about 8.2% being singletons. Sequencing was performed on naive CD8+ T cells from blood. Source of these receptors: a human donor in good health.

This clonotype was found a few times. V and J are TRBV29-1 and TRBJ1-1; D is unclear. V was clipped by 0 bases and J by 3 bases, with 8 bases between them. Germline values: CDR1 SQVTM, CDR2 ANQGSEA. There are 13 residues in the CDR3. The CDR3, as DNA: TGCAGCGTTGAAGATAGGAAGCACACTGAAGCTTTCTTT. This sequence encodes CSVEDRKHTEAFF.

In its sample, this clonotype was seen a few times. V and J are TRBV4-1 and TRBJ2-7; 8 bases map to TRBD2. The CDR3 is 15 amino acids. Germline CDR1 reads MGHRA; CDR2 reads YSYEKL. Losses at the gene ends were 3 bases for V and 2 bases for J; bases not matched to a gene: 6. CDR3 loop: CASSHRTSGPYEQYF. The DNA for the CDR3 is TGCGCCAGCAGCCATCGAACTAGCGGACCCTACGAGCAGTACTTC.

At least ten counts were recorded for this clonotype. The chain combines TRBV14 with TRBJ2-5; D perhaps matches TRBD1 (5 bases). The CDR3 length is 16 residues. The V and J ends lost 6 bases and 0 bases respectively, with 17 bases between them. CDR1 and CDR2 from the germline V gene are SGHDN and FVKESK. The CDR3 reads CASSPDPDSHQETQYF. For the CDR3, the DNA is TGTGCCAGCAGTCCCGACCCCGACAGCCACCAAGAGACCCAGTACTTC.

The V gene is TRBV5-4, the J gene TRBJ1-1; D is undetermined. Trimming took off 0 bases at V and 7 bases at J, with 7 bases between the two ends. CDR3 size: 12 residues. Germline CDR1 SGHNT, CDR2 YYREEE (reference sequence). This CDR3 reads CASSLGTFEAFF. CDR3 coding DNA: TGTGCCAGCAGCTTGGGTACTTTTGAAGCTTTCTTT.

The chain links TRBV6-5 to TRBJ1-6; D perhaps matches TRBD1 (6 bases). From germline, CDR1 is MNHEY and CDR2 SVGAGI. Trimming pared 6 bases from V and 7 bases from J, leaving 19 bases between. The CDR3 length is 16 residues. For the CDR3, the DNA is TGTGCCAGCAGACCGACGATACAGGGATTAAATTCACCCCTCCACTTT. It translates to CASRPTIQGLNSPLHF.

In this sample, this clonotype turned up many times. The CDR3 DNA is TGTGCCAGCAGCCCCCCGCGGGCGTACTACAATGAGCAGTTCTTC. Protein: CASSPPRAYYNEQFF. The chain employs TRBV5-5 and TRBJ2-1; tentative D call: TRBD2 (5 bases). Germline V CDR1 and CDR2: SGHKS, YYEKEE (reference sequence). V lost 4 bases and J lost 3, with 14 bases in between. The CDR3 is made up of 15 amino acids.

The V and J genes are TRBV6-6 and TRBJ2-2; TRBD2 is a possible D gene (5 bases). CDR1 and CDR2 (germline): MNHNY, SVGAGI (reference sequence). The CDR3 loop spans 13 amino acids. Trimming removed 2 bases at V and 4 bases at J, with 5 bases between. Here the CDR3 reads CASSYLATGELFF. The CDR3 nucleotides read TGTGCCAGCAGTTACCTAGCCACCGGGGAGCTGTTTTTT.

This clonotype was counted between two and nine times. CDR3 sequence reads: CASSTDNGYGYTF. As DNA, the CDR3 is TGTGCCAGCAGCACAGACAATGGCTATGGCTACACCTTC. This chain joins TRBV12-3 or TRBV12-4 and TRBJ1-2; D ambiguous. V lost 6 bases and J lost 4, with 12 bases in between. This CDR3 is built from 13 residues.

In its sample, this clonotype was seen a few times. The chain has TRBV27 and TRBJ2-1; TRBD1 aligns across 10 bases. CDR1 is MNHEY and CDR2 is SMNVEV in the germline V gene (reference sequence). The CDR3 sequence is 15 residues long. The trim removed 6 bases at V and 4 bases at J, leaving 6 bases unmatched. CDR3: CASRKPGQGYNEQFF. The CDR3, as DNA: TGTGCCAGCAGGAAGCCGGGACAGGGGTACAATGAGCAGTTCTTC.

This clonotype has a handful of counts. J is TRBJ2-5 and V is TRBV5-4; 7 nucleotides line up with TRBD2. This CDR3 comprises 16 residues. V shed 1 base, J shed 3 bases, and the junction held 9 bases outside the gene matches. CDR1 and CDR2 (germline): SGHNT, YYREEE (reference sequence). The CDR3 loop is CASSLRRESRKETQYF. DNA for the CDR3: TGTGCCAGCAGCTTGAGGCGGGAGAGTAGAAAAGAGACCCAGTACTTC.

J is TRBJ2-1 and V is TRBV19; 7 nucleotides align to TRBD2. Per the germline V gene, CDR1 is LNHDA and CDR2 is SQIVND (reference sequence). CDR3 length: 16 amino acids. V trimming: 1 base; J trimming: 2 bases; junction bases outside the gene matches: 5. The CDR3: CASSIALADTYNEQFF. The CDR3 DNA reads TGTGCCAGTAGTATAGCTCTAGCGGACACCTACAATGAGCAGTTCTTC.

There are many counts of this clonotype. The genes are TRBV7-9 and TRBJ2-2; D unclear. The CDR3 covers 15 residues. Germline V CDR1 and CDR2: SEHNR, FQNEAQ (reference sequence). The ends were cut back, 5 bases at V and 0 bases at J, with 10 bases in the middle. The CDR3 DNA is TGTGCCAGCAGCGGATTAAGCGCGAACACCGGGGAGCTGTTTTTT. Residues: CASSGLSANTGELFF.

Ten or more counts support this clonotype. The chain couples TRBV9 to TRBJ1-2; TRBD1 matches 9 bases. The trim removed 4 bases at V and 4 bases at J, leaving 17 bases unmatched. This CDR3 is 18 amino acids long. CDR1 and CDR2 from the germline V gene are SGDLS and YYNGEE. In DNA form, the CDR3 reads TGTGCCAGCAGCCTACAGCCCGAGACCGGGACAGGGCCCTATGGCTACACCTTC. It codes for CASSLQPETGTGPYGYTF. Drawing the rest from reference TRBV9 and TRBJ1-2, the complete variable domain is DSGVTQTPKHLITATGQRVTLRCSPRSGDLSVYWYQQSLDQGLQFLIQYYNGEERAKGNILERFSAQQFPDLHSELNLSSLELGDSALYFCASSLQPETGTGPYGYTFGSGTRLTVV.

This clonotype was observed at least ten times. J is TRBJ1-5 and V is TRBV20-1; 7 bases align to TRBD1. The V gene's germline CDR1 is DFQATT and CDR2 SNEGSKA (reference sequence). The CDR3 totals 14 residues. As DNA, the CDR3 is TGCAGCGCGGAAACAGGGGCCTCAAATCAGCCCCAGCATTTT. This codes for CSAETGASNQPQHF.